Listed here are 25 T cell receptor beta chains from one sample, sequenced in a study of T-cell reconstitution after alpha-beta-depleted transplantation in children. This sample's TCRbeta library carried unique molecular identifier barcodes. MiXCR was run by TCRdb on the PCR reads, yielding one entry per CDR3 protein. The data show more than 45,000 distinct CDR3 sequences, around half seen once. Sequencing was performed on peripheral blood, taken before TCRalphabeta/CD19-depleted stem cell transplant. Receptors were obtained from a boy younger than two with SCID, due to receive a stem cell transplant.

This sequence joins TRBV5-1 and TRBJ2-1; TRBD2 aligns across 8 bases. From germline, CDR1 is SGHRS and CDR2 YFSETQ. This CDR3 contains 16 residues. V trimming: 4 bases; J trimming: 2 bases; junction bases outside the gene matches: 8. The DNA of the CDR3 is TGCGCCAGCAGCCCCGGGGCGGGGGGCACCTACAATGAGCAGTTCTTC. Translated: CASSPGAGGTYNEQFF.

This clonotype was seen more than once but under ten times. The chain combines TRBV5-5 with TRBJ2-1; D is unclear. The V gene lost 0 bases and the J gene lost 0 bases, with 7 bases spanning the gap. The CDR3 loop spans 15 amino acids. CDR1 is SGHKS and CDR2 is YYEKEE in the germline V gene (reference sequence). The CDR3 loop is CASSLGGSSYNEQFF. Here the CDR3 DNA reads TGTGCCAGCAGCTTGGGGGGAAGCTCCTACAATGAGCAGTTCTTC.

The chain has TRBV7-9 and TRBJ1-5; D unclear. Germline CDR1 SEHNR, CDR2 FQNEAQ (reference sequence). The CDR3 extends over 17 amino acids. V was trimmed by 6 bases and J by 0 bases, leaving 18 bases between them. The CDR3 coding sequence is TGTGCCAGCAGTTCCCAGGCCGATCGGTATAGCAATCAGCCCCAGCATTTT. Its translation is CASSSQADRYSNQPQHF. The full variable domain, completed using reference TRBV7-9 and TRBJ1-5, is DTGVSQNPRHKITKRGQNVTFRCDPISEHNRLYWYRQTLGQGPEFLTYFQNEAQLEKSRLLSDRFSAERPKGSFSTLEIQRTEQGDSAMYLCASSSQADRYSNQPQHFGDGTRLSIL.

This clonotype was observed a handful of times. The chain is built from TRBV20-1 and TRBJ2-3; 9 nucleotides align to TRBD2. Germline CDR1 reads DFQATT; CDR2 reads SNEGSKA (reference sequence). The CDR3 runs 16 residues. J was trimmed by 8 bases and V by 0 bases; bases with no gene match: 12. The chain's CDR3 is CSARDIPSGDVGTQYF. As DNA, the CDR3 is TGCAGTGCTAGAGATATCCCTAGCGGGGATGTCGGTACGCAGTATTTT.

The rearrangement uses TRBV12-3 or TRBV12-4 and TRBJ2-5; a weak D match, TRBD2 (6 bases). The CDR3 totals 15 residues. Trimming pared 5 bases from V and 3 bases from J, leaving 16 bases between. CDR3 nucleotides: TGTGCCAGCAGTCCCCACGGGACTCCCGAAGAGACCCAGTACTTC. The encoded protein is CASSPHGTPEETQYF.

The V gene is TRBV27, the J gene TRBJ2-5; maybe TRBD2 (5 bases). This CDR3 is built from 16 residues. The germline CDR1 and CDR2 sequences are MNHEY and SMNVEV (reference sequence). V lost 3 bases, J lost 7 bases, and 21 bases lay in between. CDR3 sequence (DNA): TGTGCCAGCAGTTTGACCGGGTTAGCTTTAGGGAGGACCCAGTACTTC. Amino acids: CASSLTGLALGRTQYF.

The chain links TRBV9 to TRBJ1-3; the match to TRBD1 covers 9 bases. V shed 4 bases, J shed 7 bases, and the junction held 9 bases outside the gene matches. The germline gives CDR1 SGDLS, CDR2 YYNGEE. The CDR3 runs 15 residues. The CDR3 reads CASSITGGSMNTIYF. The CDR3 region has the DNA TGTGCCAGCAGCATTACAGGGGGCAGCATGAACACCATATATTTT. Supplemented by reference TRBV9 and TRBJ1-3, the full variable domain reads DSGVTQTPKHLITATGQRVTLRCSPRSGDLSVYWYQQSLDQGLQFLIQYYNGEERAKGNILERFSAQQFPDLHSELNLSSLELGDSALYFCASSITGGSMNTIYFGEGSWLTVV.

This clonotype occurred a few times. The rearrangement links TRBV5-1 to TRBJ2-3; the match to TRBD2 covers 7 bases. Germline trimming cut 0 bases from V and 4 bases from J; bases unmatched to any gene: 5. Germline CDR1 and CDR2: SGHRS and YFSETQ. The CDR3 length is 15 residues. The CDR3 nucleotides are TGCGCCAGCAGCTTGGCCGCGGGGGAAGCAGATACGCAGTATTTT. Its protein is CASSLAAGEADTQYF. The full variable domain, completed using reference TRBV5-1 and TRBJ2-3, is KAGVTQTPRYLIKTRGQQVTLSCSPISGHRSVSWYQQTPGQGLQFLFEYFSETQRNKGNFPGRFSGRQFSNSRSEMNVSTLELGDSALYLCASSLAAGEADTQYFGPGTRLTVL.

The chain is built from TRBV5-1 and TRBJ2-7; 10 nucleotides line up with TRBD2. V gave up 1 base and J gave up 2 bases; unmatched junction bases: 3. The CDR3 spans 15 residues. Germline values: CDR1 SGHRS, CDR2 YFSETQ. CDR3 nucleotides: TGCGCCAGCAGCTTGATAGCGGGGGGTACCTACGAGCAGTACTTC. Protein product: CASSLIAGGTYEQYF.

V is TRBV3-1 and J is TRBJ1-2; 8 bases agree with TRBD1. The V gene's germline CDR1 is LGHDT and CDR2 YNNKEL (reference sequence). The CDR3 consists of 15 residues. V lost 3 bases to trimming and J lost 5 bases; unmatched junction nucleotides: 8. The CDR3 is CASSQYTGGAYGYTF. The CDR3 region has the DNA TGTGCCAGCAGCCAGTATACAGGGGGGGCATATGGCTACACCTTC. The variable domain in full, with the rest retrieved from reference TRBV3-1 and TRBJ1-2, is DTAVSQTPKYLVTQMGNDKSIKCEQNLGHDTMYWYKQDSKKFLKIMFSYNNKELIINETVPNRFSPKSPDKAHLNLHINSLELGDSAVYFCASSQYTGGAYGYTFGSGTRLTVV.

V gene TRBV7-2 combines with J gene TRBJ2-3, with 8 bases that match TRBD2. CDR1 SGHTA and CDR2 FQGNSA come from the germline V gene. Trimming at V came to 2 bases and at J to 5 bases, leaving 6 bases not matched to a gene. This CDR3 is built from 15 residues. The CDR3 bases are TGTGCCAGCAGCTTACCTAGCGGGTCGAAAGATACGCAGTATTTT. Its protein product is CASSLPSGSKDTQYF. The full variable domain, rest sourced from reference TRBV7-2 and TRBJ2-3, is GAGVSQSPSNKVTEKGKDVELRCDPISGHTALYWYRQSLGQGLEFLIYFQGNSAPDKSGLPSDRFSAERTGGSVSTLTIQRTQQEDSAVYLCASSLPSGSKDTQYFGPGTRLTVL.

The chain carries TRBV20-1 and TRBJ2-1; 10 nucleotides agree with TRBD1. The V and J ends lost 7 bases and 10 bases, in that order; junction bases with no gene match: 10. Germline CDR1 is DFQATT and CDR2 is SNEGSKA (reference sequence). There are 13 residues in the CDR3. The CDR3 coding sequence is TGCAGTGTCCCCGGGACAGGGGATCGAGAGCAGTTCTTC. This sequence encodes CSVPGTGDREQFF.

This clonotype was detected a few times. The chain couples TRBV4-1 to TRBJ1-1; TRBD1 aligns across 7 bases. The CDR3 totals 17 residues. The trim removed 0 bases at V and 1 base at J, leaving 8 bases unmatched. CDR1 is MGHRA and CDR2 is YSYEKL in the germline V gene. The CDR3 coding sequence is TGCGCCAGCAGCCAAGATCGAGGGGGCCGATCGAACACTGAAGCTTTCTTT. Translated, it gives CASSQDRGGRSNTEAFF.

This clonotype was picked up one time. The chain links TRBV20-1 to TRBJ1-3, with D possibly being TRBD1 (5 bases). The CDR3 loop spans 13 amino acids. Between the trimmed V and J ends, which lost 5 bases and 5 bases, there was a span of 13 bases. Germline values: CDR1 DFQATT, CDR2 SNEGSKA (reference sequence). The CDR3 bases are TGCAGTGCTCGCTACAGGTCAAGAAACACCATATATTTT. It codes for CSARYRSRNTIYF.

The chain is built from TRBV20-1 and TRBJ2-3, with 10 nucleotides matching TRBD2. The germline V gene has CDR1 DFQATT and CDR2 SNEGSKA (reference sequence). The CDR3 has 15 residues. The trim removed 2 bases at V and 6 bases at J, leaving 8 bases unmatched. The CDR3 bases are TGCAGTGCTAGACCTACTAGCGGGGTGGGGGATACGCAGTATTTT. Translating gives CSARPTSGVGDTQYF.

This clonotype was counted at least ten times. CDR3 amino acids: CASSPRGRADQPQHF. CDR3 nucleotide sequence: TGTGCCAGCAGCCCCAGAGGCAGAGCGGATCAGCCCCAGCATTTT. This chain uses TRBV5-6 with TRBJ1-5, with D hard to call. This CDR3 is built from 15 residues. CDR1 and CDR2 (germline): SGHDT, YYEEEE. V was clipped by 4 bases and J by 5 bases, with 16 bases between them.

This clonotype came up a few times. The chain has TRBV5-8 and TRBJ2-7, with 10 positions matching TRBD1. Unmatched junction bases numbered 1, after V lost 4 bases and J lost 0 bases. Germline CDR1 is SGHTS and CDR2 is YDEGEE. The CDR3 sequence is 14 residues long. The CDR3 protein is CASSRQGASYEQYF. The CDR3 DNA follows: TGTGCCAGCAGCCGACAGGGGGCCTCCTACGAGCAGTACTTC.

The chain has TRBV24-1 and TRBJ2-1; TRBD2 matches at 8 bases. CDR1 and CDR2 from the germline V gene are KGHDR and SFDVKD. The V gene end was trimmed by 5 bases and the J gene end by 2 bases; junction bases not matched to a gene: 1. The CDR3 runs to 14 residues. The chain's CDR3 is CATSGLAPYNEQFF. CDR3 DNA: TGTGCCACCAGTGGACTAGCGCCCTACAATGAGCAGTTCTTC.

This chain connects TRBV27 to TRBJ2-7; the match to TRBD2 covers 11 bases. Looked up from germline, CDR1 is MNHEY and CDR2 is SMNVEV (reference sequence). The CDR3 runs to 16 residues. With V trimmed by 3 bases and J by 7 bases, 11 bases remained unmatched. The CDR3 DNA is TGTGCCAGCAGTTTCAATCGACTAGCGGGGTCTGGAGAGCAGTACTTC. This sequence encodes CASSFNRLAGSGEQYF.

The J gene is TRBJ1-4, the V gene TRBV20-1, with no clear D. The CDR3 is made up of 14 amino acids. Per the germline V gene, CDR1 is DFQATT and CDR2 is SNEGSKA (reference sequence). The V end lost 6 bases, the J end lost 6 bases, and 17 bases lay between the germline ends. CDR3 nucleotide sequence: TGCAGTGCCCAAAACGGCGGGGTATATGAAAAACTGTTTTTT. Amino acids: CSAQNGGVYEKLFF.

This chain joins TRBV29-1 and TRBJ1-2; D is undetermined. V lost 7 bases to trimming and J lost 4 bases, with 10 bases between them. Germline V gene sequence: CDR1 SQVTM, CDR2 ANQGSEA. CDR3 size: 11 residues. Here the CDR3 reads CSGRGSYGYTF. The CDR3 DNA follows: TGCAGCGGCCGGGGTAGCTATGGCTACACCTTC.

Comments on this clonotype: The junction differs from germline at one of its ends, possibly a read error. V gene TRBV20-1 combines with J gene TRBJ2-1; TRBD2 is a possible D gene (7 bases). CDR1 is DFQATT, CDR2 SNEGSKA, per germline (reference sequence). The CDR3 has 18 residues. The DNA of the CDR3 is TGCTGTGCTCCACTCCCTTTAACAGGGAGGGTGGTCTACAATGAGCAGTTCTTC. Translation: CCAPLPLTGRVVYNEQFF.

This chain uses TRBV5-6 with TRBJ1-5; possible D gene TRBD1, 6 bases. Germline V gene data show CDR1 as SGHDT and CDR2 as YYEEEE. Trimming pared 1 base from V and 1 base from J, leaving 9 bases between. This CDR3 has 15 amino acids. CDR3 sequence reads: CASSLWQGSNQPQHF. The CDR3 DNA follows: TGTGCCAGCAGCTTGTGGCAGGGGAGCAATCAGCCCCAGCATTTT.

This clonotype was picked up many times. The V gene is TRBV19, the J gene TRBJ1-4, with 7 bases lining up with TRBD1. After removal of 2 bases from V and 5 bases from J, the junction contained 8 bases not matched to a gene. The CDR3 loop spans 16 amino acids. The germline V gene encodes CDR1 LNHDA and CDR2 SQIVND (reference sequence). The DNA for the CDR3 is TGTGCCAGTAGTATAAGGGGGCCGCGGACAAATGAAAAACTGTTTTTT. Residues: CASSIRGPRTNEKLFF.

This sequence joins TRBV18 and TRBJ2-2, with TRBD2 matching over 7 bases. Trimming removed 1 base from V and 4 bases from J; junction bases left unmatched: 3. Germline V lookup: CDR1 KGHSH, CDR2 LQKENI. CDR3 length: 15 amino acids. CDR3 DNA: TGTGCCAGCTCACCACATCGCGGGGGCACCGGGGAGCTGTTTTTT. It translates to CASSPHRGGTGELFF.